Sequencing of this TCR beta chain was carried out in a study of T cell repertoires in cytomegalovirus infection. Background on the study: Through public TCR beta signatures, both CMV infection and matching HLA type were indicated. Study-level points and caveats: CMV-specific TCR beta clonotypes restricted by HLA-C dominated the ex vivo response. Based on cumulative public TCR beta family frequency, carriers of CMV plus the relevant HLA were identified.

Trimming shortened V by 4 bases and J by 5 bases, and 10 bases separated the two germline ends. The CDR3 totals 13 residues. Germline CDR1 and CDR2: LGHDT and YNNKEL (reference sequence). This clonotype was observed a few times. Its antigen is undetermined. MiXCR, run by TCRdb on the reads, gives a single entry per CDR3 protein. The sample has over 100,000 distinct CDR3 sequences, around 29% seen once. This clonotype was sampled from a human donor in good health (CMV status not recorded). Some clones in this sample may be carry-over from other donors' samples. The material was CD8+ T cells from cultured PBMCs, obtained from culture after CMV antigen stimulation. This chain joins TRBV3-1 and TRBJ2-3; maybe TRBD1 (6 bases). The CDR3 reads CASSPGVQDTQYF. The CDR3 nucleotides are TGTGCCAGCAGCCCAGGGGTTCAAGATACGCAGTATTTT.